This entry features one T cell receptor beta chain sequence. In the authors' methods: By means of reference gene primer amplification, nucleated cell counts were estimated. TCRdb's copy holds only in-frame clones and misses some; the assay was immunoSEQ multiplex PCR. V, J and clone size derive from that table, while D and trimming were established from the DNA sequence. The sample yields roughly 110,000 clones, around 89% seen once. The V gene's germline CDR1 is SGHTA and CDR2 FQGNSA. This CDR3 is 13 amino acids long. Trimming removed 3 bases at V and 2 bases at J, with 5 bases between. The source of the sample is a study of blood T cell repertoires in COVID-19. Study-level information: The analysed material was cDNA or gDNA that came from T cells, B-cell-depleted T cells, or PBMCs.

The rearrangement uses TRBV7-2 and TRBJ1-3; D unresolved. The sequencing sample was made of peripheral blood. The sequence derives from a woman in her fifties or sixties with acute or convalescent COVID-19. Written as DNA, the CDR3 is TGTGCCAGCAGCTTTATCCCTGGAAACACCATATATTTT. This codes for CASSFIPGNTIYF.